The next 9 T cell receptor delta chains were all read from a single sample in a study of delta chains in infants with herpesvirus infections. Reverse transcription of PBMC RNA used primers specific for the gamma and delta chains. TCRdb repeated clone calling on the RT-PCR reads with CATT. The profile covers around 1,700 delta-chain clones, with around 7% appearing a single time and 3% to 4.5% taken by the ten largest. This material consisted of peripheral blood, taken at time point 1 of longitudinal follow-up. All receptors come from a human donor who was a Ugandan infant, either HIV-exposed or HIV-unexposed (not recorded which).

About this clone: It may be a read error: a sequence one base away is much more abundant. The gene calls are TRDV2 and TRDJ1, with D hard to call. The CDR3 is 11 amino acids. Trimming removed 9 bases from V and 1 base from J, with 8 bases in between. Germline V gene lookup returns CDR1 GEAIGNYY and CDR2 EKD. The CDR3 spells CARALTDKLIF. CDR3 nucleotides: TGTGCCCGTGCGCTCACCGATAAACTCATCTTT.

The chain employs TRDV1 and TRDJ1; D is possibly TRDD3 (5 bases). The CDR3 extends over 17 amino acids. Germline V gene sequence: CDR1 TSWWSYY, CDR2 QGS. The germline V and J ends were trimmed by 0 bases and 0 bases, with 14 bases remaining between them. Here the CDR3 reads CALGELGSPGDTDKLIF. The CDR3 DNA follows: TGTGCTCTTGGGGAACTGGGATCCCCCGGCGACACCGATAAACTCATCTTT.

The J gene is TRDJ1, the V gene TRDV1; D possibly matches TRDD2 or TRDD3 (7 bases each). The CDR3 consists of 20 residues. From germline, CDR1 is TSWWSYY and CDR2 QGS. Trimming stripped 5 bases from V and 5 bases from J, with 33 bases between. The CDR3 DNA sequence: TGTGCTCTTGGGAAGGACCGGTTTCCTACCGGCAGCGCACTGGGGGATAAACTCATCTTT. It specifies CALGKDRFPTGSALGDKLIF.

This sequence joins TRDV1 and TRDJ1; TRDD3 matches 10 bases. The germline gives CDR1 TSWWSYY, CDR2 QGS. Germline trimming cut 3 bases from V and 2 bases from J; bases unmatched to any gene: 33. The CDR3 length is 25 residues. The CDR3 sequence is CALGDRPVPPWGIVLGGLGTDKLIF. Written as DNA, the CDR3 is TGTGCTCTTGGGGACCGCCCCGTACCACCCTGGGGGATAGTTCTTGGGGGACTCGGGACCGATAAACTCATCTTT.

As concerns this clone: A much bigger clone sits one base away, suggesting this may be a read error. The chain links TRDV1 to TRDJ1; tentatively, D is TRDD3 (6 bases). The ends were cut back, 5 bases at V and 2 bases at J, with 21 bases in the middle. Germline CDR1 TSWWSYY, CDR2 QGS. The CDR3 runs 17 residues. The CDR3 bases are TGTGCTCTTGGGTTCAAGTGGAGGGGGAACTATACCGATAAACTCATCTTT. Amino acid sequence: CALGFKWRGNYTDKLIF.

The J gene was identified as TRDJ1, and no V gene was called; the table's D call of TRDD2 was not tested on the DNA. This CDR3 contains 19 residues. The CDR3 nucleotides are TGTGCCGTGGACATGGACGGCCTTCCTACGCCGGGGGACCCCCCCGGACTCATCTTT. Translation gives CAVDMDGLPTPGDPPGLIF.

This clone was seen a handful of times. The chain employs TRDV1 and TRDJ1, with a weak D call TRDD2 (8 bases). Trimming pared 1 base from V and 7 bases from J, leaving 25 bases between. The CDR3 covers 18 residues. The V gene's germline CDR1 is TSWWSYY and CDR2 QGS. The CDR3 DNA reads TGTGCTCTTGGGGAACCGGACTTCCTACGTGCCTGGGGGCCTAAACTCATCTTT. Its protein is CALGEPDFLRAWGPKLIF.

Relative to its sample, this clone is large. The chain is built from TRAV38-2/DV8 and TRDJ1, with TRDD3 as a possible D gene (5 bases). The CDR3 is made up of 15 amino acids. Deletions cut 1 base from V and 2 bases from J, with 12 bases between. From germline, CDR1 is TSESDYY and CDR2 QEAYKQQN. The CDR3 DNA is TGTGCTTATAGGAGCTCGCCGGGGGGGACCGATAAACTCATCTTT. Protein sequence: CAYRSSPGGTDKLIF.

By sample fraction, this clone is medium-sized (0.01 to 0.1%). This rearrangement joins TRDV1 to TRDJ1; D is possibly TRDD2 (6 bases). The germline V gene has CDR1 TSWWSYY and CDR2 QGS. Trimming stripped 1 base from V and 1 base from J, with 16 bases between. CDR3 size: 17 residues. The DNA of the CDR3 is TGTGCTCTTGGGGAACAATGTCCTACGAGGGCCACCGATAAACTCATCTTT. As protein: CALGEQCPTRATDKLIF.